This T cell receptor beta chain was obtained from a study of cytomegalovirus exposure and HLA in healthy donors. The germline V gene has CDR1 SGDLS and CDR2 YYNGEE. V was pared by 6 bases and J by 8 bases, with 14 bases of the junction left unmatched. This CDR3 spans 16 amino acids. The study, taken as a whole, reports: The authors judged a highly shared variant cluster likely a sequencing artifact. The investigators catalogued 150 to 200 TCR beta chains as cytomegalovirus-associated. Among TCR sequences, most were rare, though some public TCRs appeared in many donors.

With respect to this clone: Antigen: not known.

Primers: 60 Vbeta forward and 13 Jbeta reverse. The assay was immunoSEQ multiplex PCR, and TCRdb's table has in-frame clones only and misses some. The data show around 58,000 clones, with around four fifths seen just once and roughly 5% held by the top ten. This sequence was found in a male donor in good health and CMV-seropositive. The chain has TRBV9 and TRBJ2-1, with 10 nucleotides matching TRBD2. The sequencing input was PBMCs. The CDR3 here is CASTLSSGGASDEQFF. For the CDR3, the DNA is TGTGCCAGCACCCTCTCCAGCGGGGGGGCTTCGGATGAGCAGTTCTTC.